This record covers a single T cell receptor (beta chain). The antigen is not known. This sample was included in a study of STAT5B mutations in CD4+ large granular lymphocyte leukemia. Study-level findings and limits: Compared with healthy controls (2/35), patient top clones favored TRBV06 (8/27). Patient CD4-sorted repertoires looked more clonal than healthy CD4+ repertoires, even without putative leukemic clones. About a quarter of private leukemic clonotypes occurred rarely in other patients' non-leukemic repertoires.

Source study methods: A productive frequency of 2.59 x 10-5 was the lowest detectable. Profiling relied on immunoSEQ multiplex PCR, and the TCRdb table lists in-frame clones only, not all of them. V, J and clone size were drawn from that table, and D and trimming were deduced from the DNA. Of about 48,000 clones in the sample, 70% were seen once. The CDR3 has 13 residues. Germline assignment: CDR1 SQVTM and CDR2 ANQGSEA. J lost 5 bases, V lost 6 bases, and 6 bases had no gene match. This receptor was taken from a human donor in good health. This chain joins TRBV29-1 and TRBJ2-5; 10 nucleotides line up with TRBD1. Source material: CD4+ T cells from blood buffy coats. The chain's CDR3 is CSVPGTGAETQYF. CDR3 coding DNA: TGCAGCGTGCCCGGGACAGGGGCGGAGACCCAGTACTTC. The full variable domain, completed using reference TRBV29-1 and TRBJ2-5, is SAVISQKPSRDICQRGTSLTIQCQVDSQVTMMFWYRQQPGQSLTLIATANQGSEATYESGFVIDKFPISRPNLTFSTLTVSNMSPEDSSIYLCSVPGTGAETQYFGPGTRLLVL.